This entry lists 19 T cell receptor beta chains sequenced from one sample in a study of technical replicates of blood from a handful of donors. The method was immunoSEQ multiplex PCR; TCRdb's version includes in-frame clones alone and lacks a portion of them. The sample has 65,000 to 95,000 clones, approximately 96% seen once. The sequenced sample was T cells isolated from PBMCs. These receptors were taken from a human donor in good health.

The V gene is TRBV6-5, the J gene TRBJ2-7, with D maybe TRBD1 (6 bases). Trimming left V 6 bases short and J 2 bases short, with 8 bases between. CDR3 length equals 12 residues. CDR1 MNHEY and CDR2 SVGAGI come from the germline V gene. CDR3: CASSRGTYEQYF. The CDR3 coding sequence is TGTGCCAGCAGCAGGGGAACCTACGAGCAGTACTTC.

The chain joins TRBV2 to TRBJ2-5; D may be TRBD2 (6 bases). The V gene lost 7 bases and the J gene lost 3 bases, with 12 bases spanning the gap. CDR1 and CDR2 (germline): SNHLY, FYNNEI. The CDR3 has 13 amino acids. The CDR3 region is CASMETSKETQYF. The CDR3 region has the DNA TGTGCCAGCATGGAGACTAGTAAAGAGACCCAGTACTTC.

This clone was seen a single time. The chain has TRBV27 and TRBJ2-7; D call uncertain. V dropped 9 bases and J dropped 0 bases, with 12 bases sitting between them. CDR3 length: 13 residues. CDR1 is MNHEY and CDR2 is SMNVEV in the germline V gene (reference sequence). CDR3 nucleotides: TGTGCCAGTAAACCTAGTAGCTCCTACGAGCAGTACTTC. Translation: CASKPSSSYEQYF.

This chain links TRBV2 with TRBJ2-3; 11 positions match TRBD2. V was pared by 5 bases and J by 2 bases, with 3 bases of the junction left unmatched. The CDR3 spans 15 residues. Germline V CDR1 and CDR2: SNHLY, FYNNEI. The CDR3 bases are TGTGCCAGCAGTAGACTAGCGGGAAACACAGATACGCAGTATTTT. It specifies CASSRLAGNTDTQYF.

The chain has TRBV5-6 and TRBJ1-5; TRBD1 matches 7 bases. J lost 3 bases, V lost 1 base, and 7 bases had no gene match. The CDR3 extends over 16 amino acids. The germline gives CDR1 SGHDT, CDR2 YYEEEE. In DNA, the CDR3 is TGTGCCAGCAGCTTGTTTCTCGGGACAGTCAATCAGCCCCAGCATTTT. Protein product: CASSLFLGTVNQPQHF.

V usage is TRBV7-9 and J usage is TRBJ2-1, with TRBD2 matching 8 bases. The germline gives CDR1 SEHNR, CDR2 FQNEAQ (reference sequence). This CDR3 region has 15 residues. The trim removed 5 bases at V and 7 bases at J, leaving 10 bases unmatched. CDR3 DNA: TGTGCCAGCAGCCCGCCTAGCGGGCTCGGGAATGAGCAGTTCTTC. Residues: CASSPPSGLGNEQFF.

The chain uses TRBV11-2 and TRBJ1-5, with unresolved D. Germline lookup yields CDR1 SGHAT and CDR2 FQNNGV. The V and J ends lost 0 bases and 7 bases respectively, with 13 bases between them. CDR3 size: 15 residues. The CDR3 loop reads CASSLEVTAGQPQHF. As DNA, the CDR3 is TGTGCCAGCAGCTTAGAGGTAACGGCGGGGCAGCCCCAGCATTTT. Based on the CDR3 plus reference TRBV11-2 and TRBJ1-5, the full variable domain is EAGVAQSPRYKIIEKRQSVAFWCNPISGHATLYWYQQILGQGPKLLIQFQNNGVVDDSQLPKDRFSAERLKGVDSTLKIQPAKLEDSAVYLCASSLEVTAGQPQHFGDGTRLSIL.

The V gene is TRBV5-1, the J gene TRBJ1-2, with TRBD1 matching over 8 bases. Looked up from germline, CDR1 is SGHRS and CDR2 is YFSETQ. The V gene end was trimmed by 4 bases and the J gene end by 2 bases; junction bases not matched to a gene: 4. The CDR3 totals 14 residues. CDR3 DNA: TGCGCCAGCAGCCCGACAGGGGCCAACTATGGCTACACCTTC. This encodes CASSPTGANYGYTF.

The genes are TRBV7-3 and TRBJ2-7; possibly TRBD2 for D (5 bases). The CDR3 contains 13 residues. CDR1 is SGHTA, CDR2 FQGTGA, per germline. V dropped 2 bases and J dropped 3 bases, with 8 bases sitting between them. In DNA, the CDR3 is TGTGCCAGCAGCTTAGGTGCGGGCTACGAGCAGTACTTC. Translation gives CASSLGAGYEQYF.

V is TRBV5-6 and J is TRBJ2-7; D possibly corresponds to TRBD2 (5 bases). CDR3 length: 14 residues. Germline values: CDR1 SGHDT, CDR2 YYEEEE. V was clipped by 1 base and J by 4 bases, with 12 bases between them. CDR3 amino acids: CASSLRGNTYEQYF. The CDR3 nucleotides are TGTGCCAGCAGCTTGCGAGGGAACACTTACGAGCAGTACTTC.

The chain is built from TRBV6-1 and TRBJ2-7; D is ambiguous. CDR1 is MNHNS, CDR2 SASEGT, per germline. Between the trimmed V and J ends, which lost 4 bases and 3 bases, there was a span of 10 bases. CDR3 length: 13 residues. The CDR3 reads CASSVGQIYEQYF. As DNA, the CDR3 is TGTGCCAGCAGTGTTGGCCAAATCTACGAGCAGTACTTC.

The V call is TRBV6-5, the J call TRBJ2-1; 8 bases fit TRBD2. CDR1 is MNHEY and CDR2 is SVGAGI in the germline V gene. The V segment lost 0 bases and the J segment 13 bases; nucleotides outside the gene matches: 11. There are 15 residues in the CDR3. The DNA of the CDR3 is TGTGCCAGCAGTTACTCGTGGGAGCGGGAGTCATATCAGTTCTTC. This sequence encodes CASSYSWERESYQFF.

Written as DNA, the CDR3 is TGTGCCAGCAGAGACAGGGTGGGCAATGAGCAGTTCTTC. It is translated as CASRDRVGNEQFF. This sequence joins TRBV6-5 and TRBJ2-1; the match to TRBD1 covers 7 bases. The trim removed 6 bases at V and 6 bases at J, leaving 5 bases unmatched. Germline V lookup: CDR1 MNHEY, CDR2 SVGAGI. The CDR3 length is 13 residues.

This chain links TRBV9 with TRBJ2-2; 16 positions match TRBD2. Germline assignment: CDR1 SGDLS and CDR2 YYNGEE. The CDR3 totals 20 residues. Trimming took 7 bases from V and 7 from J; bases not matched to a gene: 19. CDR3 amino acids: CASSGTSGGGLVSNYGELFF. The CDR3 nucleotides read TGTGCCAGCTCAGGGACTAGCGGGGGGGGACTAGTATCGAACTACGGGGAGCTGTTTTTT. Variable domain in full (rest from reference TRBV9 and TRBJ2-2): DSGVTQTPKHLITATGQRVTLRCSPRSGDLSVYWYQQSLDQGLQFLIQYYNGEERAKGNILERFSAQQFPDLHSELNLSSLELGDSALYFCASSGTSGGGLVSNYGELFFGEGSRLTVL.

The rearrangement uses TRBV11-2 and TRBJ1-2; 8 bases agree with TRBD1. The V segment lost 5 bases and the J segment 1 base; nucleotides outside the gene matches: 9. Germline-derived CDR1 and CDR2 are SGHAT and FQNNGV. This CDR3 is 16 amino acids long. CDR3 protein: CASSARQGLDNYGYTF. The CDR3 DNA is TGTGCCAGCAGCGCCCGACAGGGGTTGGATAACTATGGCTACACCTTC.

This clone was seen a single time. V is TRBV19 and J is TRBJ1-1; D remains ambiguous. V was clipped by 5 bases and J by 0 bases, with 7 bases between them. Looked up from germline, CDR1 is LNHDA and CDR2 is SQIVND (reference sequence). CDR3 length: 13 residues. The CDR3 sequence is CASSETVNTEAFF. The CDR3 DNA reads as TGTGCCAGTAGTGAGACTGTGAACACTGAAGCTTTCTTT.

This clone appeared once. The chain joins TRBV7-9 to TRBJ1-1; D possibly corresponds to TRBD1 (5 bases). V was shortened by 3 bases and J by 11 bases, with 19 bases between the two germline ends. The CDR3 runs 14 residues. Germline assignment: CDR1 SEHNR and CDR2 FQNEAQ (reference sequence). CDR3 nucleotides: TGTGCCAGCAGCTTGGCCTGGTTCCCCGGGGGGGCTTTCTTT. Its protein product is CASSLAWFPGGAFF.

V and J are TRBV7-2 and TRBJ2-3; D gene ambiguous. Germline values: CDR1 SGHTA, CDR2 FQGNSA. V was clipped by 1 base and J by 0 bases, with 5 bases between them. CDR3 length: 14 residues. The CDR3 protein is CASSLGHSTDTQYF. The CDR3 bases are TGTGCCAGCAGCTTAGGACATAGCACAGATACGCAGTATTTT.

The chain is built from TRBV5-1 and TRBJ2-1; a weak D match, TRBD2 (6 bases). Trimming removed 5 bases at V and 15 bases at J, with 18 bases between. Per germline, CDR1 SGHRS and CDR2 YFSETQ. The CDR3 is 12 residues long. CDR3 residues: CASSHSGGEVFF. Written as DNA, the CDR3 is TGCGCCAGCAGTCATAGCGGAGGCGAGGTGTTCTTC.